These 9 T cell receptor beta chains share one sample of origin, sequenced in a study of shared clonotypes between healthy human individuals. Naive CD8 cells comprised CD45RO-negative, CCR7-positively selected cells, excluding terminally differentiated effector memory CD45RA+ cells. This table comes from immunoSEQ multiplex PCR, and its TCRdb copy is limited to in-frame clones, with some not included. The sample consists of some 2,000,000 clones, about 95% of them appearing once. The sequencing input was naive CD8+ T cells sorted from blood. Receptors originate from a young man in good health.

In the case of this clone: One end of the junction does not line up with germline, which may come from a read error. This sequence joins TRBV7-9 and TRBJ2-1; D uncertain. The germline V gene encodes CDR1 SEHNR and CDR2 FQNEAQ (reference sequence). The CDR3 is 12 amino acids. The chain's CDR3 is CASSTSNNEQFF. The CDR3 DNA is TGTGCCAGCAGCACCTCCAACAATGAGCAGTTCTTC.

The V and J genes are TRBV5-6 and TRBJ2-2; D possibly corresponds to TRBD1 (6 bases). CDR1 is SGHDT and CDR2 is YYEEEE in the germline V gene. V lost 0 bases to trimming and J lost 6 bases, with 9 bases between them. The CDR3 has 14 amino acids. As DNA, the CDR3 is TGTGCCAGCAGCTTGGGGCAGGGGTCCGGGGAGCTGTTTTTT. Amino acid sequence: CASSLGQGSGELFF.

The J gene is TRBJ1-3, the V gene TRBV4-1; D perhaps matches TRBD1 (5 bases). The germline V gene has CDR1 MGHRA and CDR2 YSYEKL. The V end was cut by 1 base, the J end by 0 bases, with 16 bases between. This CDR3 region has 18 residues. In DNA, the CDR3 is TGCGCCAGCAGCCAAGTTGCCGGGGCACCTTTCTCTGGAAACACCATATATTTT. Its translation is CASSQVAGAPFSGNTIYF.

The rearrangement uses TRBV30 and TRBJ2-3; 8 nucleotides line up with TRBD2. There are 15 residues in the CDR3. Trimming at V came to 8 bases and at J to 6 bases, leaving 16 bases not matched to a gene. Looked up from germline, CDR1 is GTSNPN and CDR2 is SVGIG (reference sequence). CDR3 in amino acids: CAGQLESGRGDTQYF. In DNA form, the CDR3 reads TGTGCCGGCCAACTGGAGAGCGGGAGAGGGGATACGCAGTATTTT.

The chain is built from TRBV28 and TRBJ2-1, with 10 bases that match TRBD2. The germline gives CDR1 MDHEN, CDR2 SYDVKM. Losses at the gene ends were 6 bases for V and 8 bases for J; bases not matched to a gene: 4. This CDR3 region has 13 residues. The CDR3 coding sequence is TGTGCCAGCAGGGGGACTAGCGTCGATGAGCAGTTCTTC. Amino acids: CASRGTSVDEQFF.

The rearrangement uses TRBV11-2 and TRBJ2-3, with 7 bases fitting TRBD2. Trimming removed 1 base from V and 2 bases from J; junction bases left unmatched: 3. The CDR3 length is 15 residues. CDR1 and CDR2 from the germline V gene are SGHAT and FQNNGV. The CDR3 DNA reads TGTGCCAGCAGCTTAGGTCTAGCGGACACAGATACGCAGTATTTT. As protein: CASSLGLADTDTQYF.

This chain uses TRBV6-6 with TRBJ2-7; TRBD2 aligns across 10 bases. V was clipped by 4 bases and J by 2 bases; unmatched bases: 8. The CDR3 consists of 16 residues. The germline gives CDR1 MNHNY, CDR2 SVGAGI (reference sequence). As DNA, the CDR3 is TGTGCCAGCAGTTCCCCGACTAGCGGGCATGCCTACGAGCAGTACTTC. Its protein is CASSSPTSGHAYEQYF.

This clone was detected only once. The chain recombines TRBV27 with TRBJ2-1, with D possibly being TRBD2 (7 bases). V dropped 3 bases and J dropped 3 bases, with 12 bases sitting between them. Germline V gene sequence: CDR1 MNHEY, CDR2 SMNVEV (reference sequence). The CDR3 runs to 15 residues. This CDR3 reads CASSFAGALYNEQFF. The CDR3 nucleotides are TGTGCCAGCAGTTTCGCGGGGGCCCTCTACAATGAGCAGTTCTTC.

The rearrangement uses TRBV27 and TRBJ2-2; TRBD2 matches at 12 bases. V lost 3 bases to trimming and J lost 5 bases; unmatched junction nucleotides: 4. In germline, CDR1 is MNHEY, CDR2 SMNVEV (reference sequence). The CDR3 covers 16 residues. In DNA, the CDR3 is TGTGCCAGCAGTTTGACTAGCGGGAGTGAAACCGGGGAGCTGTTTTTT. Protein: CASSLTSGSETGELFF.